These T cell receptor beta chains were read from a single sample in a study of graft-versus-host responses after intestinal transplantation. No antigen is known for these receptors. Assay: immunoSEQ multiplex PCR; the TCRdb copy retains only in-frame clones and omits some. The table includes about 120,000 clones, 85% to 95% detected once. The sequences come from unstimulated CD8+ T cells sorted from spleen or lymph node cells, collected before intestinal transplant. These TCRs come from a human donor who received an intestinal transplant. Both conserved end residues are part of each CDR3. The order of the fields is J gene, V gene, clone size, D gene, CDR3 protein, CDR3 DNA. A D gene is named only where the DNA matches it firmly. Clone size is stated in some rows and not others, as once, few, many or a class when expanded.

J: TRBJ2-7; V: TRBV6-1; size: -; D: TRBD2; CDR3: CAGGERGSSYEQYF; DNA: TGTGCCGGGGGGGAACGGGGAAGCTCCTACGAGCAGTACTTC
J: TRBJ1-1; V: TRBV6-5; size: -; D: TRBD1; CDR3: CASHRGHDTEAFF; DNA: TGTGCCAGCCACAGGGGGCACGACACTGAAGCTTTCTTT
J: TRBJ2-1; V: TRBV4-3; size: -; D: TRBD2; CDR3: CASSPLGLAGGPMNEQFF; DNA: TGCGCCAGCAGCCCATTGGGACTAGCGGGAGGGCCTATGAATGAGCAGTTCTTC
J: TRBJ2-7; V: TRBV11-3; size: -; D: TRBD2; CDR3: CASSSSSGSLEQHF; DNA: TGTGCCAGCAGCTCCTCTAGCGGGAGTCTCGAGCAGCACTTC
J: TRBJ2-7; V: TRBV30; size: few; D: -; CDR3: CAWSVASSYEQYF; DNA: TGTGCCTGGAGTGTAGCGAGCTCCTACGAGCAGTACTTC
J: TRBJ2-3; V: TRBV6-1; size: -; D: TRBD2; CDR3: CASSVPSAWASGYTDTQYF; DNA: TGTGCCAGCAGTGTACCTAGTGCATGGGCTAGCGGATACACAGATACGCAGTATTTT
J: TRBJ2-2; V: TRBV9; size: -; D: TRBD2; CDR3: CASSVDVTSGAGELFF; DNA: TGTGCCAGCAGCGTAGATGTGACTAGCGGTGCCGGGGAGCTGTTTTTT
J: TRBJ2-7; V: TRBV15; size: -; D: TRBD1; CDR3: CATSSSGTGLPEQYF; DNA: TGTGCCACCAGCAGCTCCGGGACAGGCTTGCCCGAGCAGTACTTC
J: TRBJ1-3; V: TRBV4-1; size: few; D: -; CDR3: CASSQLQGSGGNTIYF; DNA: TGCGCCAGCAGCCAACTCCAAGGGTCGGGAGGAAACACCATATATTTT
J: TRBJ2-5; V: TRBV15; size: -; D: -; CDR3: CATSRERVTGETQYF; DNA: TGTGCCACCAGCCGGGAGCGGGTTACGGGGGAGACCCAGTACTTC